This T cell receptor (beta chain) was recovered during a study of blood T cell repertoires in COVID-19. Profiling relied on immunoSEQ multiplex PCR, and the TCRdb table lists in-frame clones only, not all of them. The sample contains about 400,000 clones, around 90% of which appear only once. Germline V gene lookup returns CDR1 SGHDN and CDR2 FVKESK. The CDR3 has 17 amino acids. The V gene end was trimmed by 3 bases and the J gene end by 3 bases; junction bases not matched to a gene: 8. This sequence originates from a woman in her forties with acute COVID-19. The material sequenced was PBMCs or T cells enriched from blood (not recorded which). The J gene is TRBJ2-1, the V gene TRBV14; 10 bases match TRBD2. The CDR3 protein is CASSQTIAGGVYNEQFF. CDR3 DNA sequence: TGTGCCAGCAGCCAGACGATAGCGGGGGGAGTCTACAATGAGCAGTTCTTC.